The clone carrying this T cell receptor (beta chain) was detected many times. Its target is not known. The sample belongs to a study of T cell repertoires in cytomegalovirus infection. Across the study: It was the public TCR beta signatures that indicated both CMV infection and matching HLA type. Regarding the study as a whole: CMV-specific HLA-C-restricted TCR beta clonotypes dominated the ex vivo response.

TCRdb re-called the reads with MiXCR, one entry per CDR3 protein. The table records some 200,000 distinct CDR3 sequences, 15% to 20% of them present only once. This CDR3 is built from 18 residues. V gave up 0 bases and J gave up 5 bases; unmatched junction bases: 8. Germline CDR1 reads MGHRA; CDR2 reads YSYEKL. The origin of this receptor is a human donor in good health (CMV status not recorded). Some clones in this sample may be carry-over from other donors' samples. The V and J genes are TRBV4-1 and TRBJ2-5, with 14 bases aligning to TRBD2. The source material was PBMCs. The CDR3 loop is CASSQEAPTSGREETQYF. The CDR3 DNA reads TGCGCCAGCAGCCAAGAGGCCCCGACTAGCGGGAGGGAGGAGACCCAGTACTTC.